These 25 T cell receptor beta chains came from one sample sequenced in a study of identical twins. One entry per CDR3 protein, called by TCRdb with MiXCR from the 5' RACE reads. The sample lists about 530,000 distinct CDR3 sequences; approximately 20% were seen once. The same data also went into a second study, on yellow fever vaccine responses in identical twins.

What was sequenced was CD4+ T cells sorted from blood. These receptor sequences come from a woman under 30 in good health.

This clonotype was picked up a small number of times. This chain links TRBV2 with TRBJ2-1; D is ambiguous. Germline CDR1 and CDR2: SNHLY and FYNNEI. V gave up 2 bases and J gave up 9 bases, with 14 bases separating them. This CDR3 contains 14 residues. The CDR3 loop reads CASSEPPPTVEQFF. Written as DNA, the CDR3 is TGTGCCAGCAGTGAACCGCCCCCTACGGTTGAGCAGTTCTTC.

This clonotype turned up a few times. The J gene is TRBJ2-1, the V gene TRBV28; 10 bases map to TRBD1. Germline CDR1 MDHEN, CDR2 SYDVKM. This CDR3 spans 17 amino acids. The trim removed 3 bases at V and 8 bases at J, leaving 13 bases unmatched. As DNA, the CDR3 is TGTGCCAGCAGTTTTCTTAGTCGGGACAGGGGTTTAGATGAGCAGTTCTTC. This codes for CASSFLSRDRGLDEQFF.

This clonotype was observed a few times. This chain joins TRBV12-3 or TRBV12-4 and TRBJ1-5; 8 positions match TRBD1. J gave up 3 bases and V 3 bases, and 4 bases lay outside the gene matches. This CDR3 spans 15 amino acids. The CDR3, as DNA: TGTGCCAGCAGTTTGACAGGGGATAACAATCAGCCCCAGCATTTT. It codes for CASSLTGDNNQPQHF.

J is TRBJ2-2 and V is TRBV27; D perhaps matches TRBD1 (6 bases). The germline CDR1 and CDR2 sequences are MNHEY and SMNVEV (reference sequence). The CDR3 length is 17 residues. V gave up 0 bases and J gave up 6 bases, with 17 bases separating them. The CDR3 bases are TGTGCCAGCAGTTTATCAGTCAGGGGCATTGGGTCCGGGGAGCTGTTTTTT. Amino acids: CASSLSVRGIGSGELFF.

This clonotype was seen more than once but under ten times. The rearrangement links TRBV7-8 to TRBJ2-7, with a possible D match to TRBD1 (5 bases). Germline CDR1 reads SGHVS; CDR2 reads FQNEAQ. CDR3 size: 14 residues. V was shortened by 4 bases and J by 2 bases, with 12 bases between the two germline ends. The chain's CDR3 is CASSWLDRTYEQYF. The CDR3 region has the DNA TGTGCCAGCAGCTGGTTAGACAGAACCTACGAGCAGTACTTC. The full variable domain, with the rest looked up from reference TRBV7-8 and TRBJ2-7, is GAGVSQSPRYKVAKRGQDVALRCDPISGHVSLFWYQQALGQGPEFLTYFQNEAQLDKSGLPSDRFFAERPEGSVSTLKIQRTQQEDSAVYLCASSWLDRTYEQYFGPGTRLTVT.

J is TRBJ2-7 and V is TRBV12-3 or TRBV12-4; D may be TRBD1 (6 bases). Trimming stripped 4 bases from V and 2 bases from J, with 12 bases between. This CDR3 region has 14 residues. In DNA form, the CDR3 reads TGTGCCAGCAGTTCGGACAGCATTACCTACGAGCAGTACTTC. Amino acids: CASSSDSITYEQYF.

V and J are TRBV20-1 and TRBJ2-4, with TRBD1 identical over 8 bases. CDR1 and CDR2 from the germline V gene are DFQATT and SNEGSKA (reference sequence). V was clipped by 5 bases and J by 7 bases; unmatched bases: 7. The CDR3 covers 13 residues. The CDR3 sequence is CSAPQGVWNIQYF. Written as DNA, the CDR3 is TGCAGTGCTCCACAGGGGGTGTGGAACATTCAGTACTTC.

This clonotype was found a few times. This chain connects TRBV24-1 to TRBJ2-1; D is uncertain. The CDR3 covers 13 residues. Germline assignment: CDR1 KGHDR and CDR2 SFDVKD. Deletions cut 3 bases from V and 5 bases from J, with 7 bases between. CDR3 amino acids: CATSDPPDNEQFF. In nucleotides, the CDR3 is TGTGCCACCAGTGATCCGCCGGACAATGAGCAGTTCTTC.

The J gene is TRBJ2-1, the V gene TRBV7-3; 11 positions agree with TRBD2. This CDR3 is built from 17 residues. Germline loops: CDR1 SGHTA, CDR2 FQGTGA. With V trimmed by 1 base and J by 6 bases, 8 bases remained unmatched. Here the CDR3 reads CASSLRGRTSGFNEQFF. As DNA, the CDR3 is TGTGCCAGCAGCTTAAGGGGGCGGACTAGCGGGTTCAATGAGCAGTTCTTC.

The table lists this clonotype with many counts. V and J are TRBV24-1 and TRBJ2-1; 8 nucleotides align to TRBD2. Germline CDR1 and CDR2: KGHDR and SFDVKD. The CDR3 runs to 15 residues. The V and J ends lost 4 bases and 9 bases, in that order; junction bases with no gene match: 10. The CDR3 bases are TGTGCCACCAGTGAGCCGGGACTAGAAGTTAGTGAGCAGTTCTTC. Protein: CATSEPGLEVSEQFF.

This clonotype turned up a few times. V and J are TRBV28 and TRBJ2-5; D possibly corresponds to TRBD1 (5 bases). The CDR3 totals 12 residues. Germline V CDR1 and CDR2: MDHEN, SYDVKM. The V end was cut by 6 bases, the J end by 5 bases, with 10 bases between. This CDR3 reads CASRTVGETQYF. Written as DNA, the CDR3 is TGTGCCAGCAGGACAGTAGGGGAGACCCAGTACTTC.

This clonotype was observed a handful of times. The CDR3, as DNA: TGTGCCAGCTCCTCGGGCGGGGGGATATACAATGAGCAGTTCTTC. Encoded protein: CASSSGGGIYNEQFF. The rearrangement joins TRBV11-3 to TRBJ2-1, with 8 bases identical to TRBD2. Germline V gene data show CDR1 as SGHNT and CDR2 as YENEEA. V lost 8 bases and J lost 4; bases outside the gene matches: 10. This CDR3 has 15 amino acids.

The chain's CDR3 is CAISESPLAGGYTDTQYF. DNA of the CDR3: TGTGCCATCAGTGAGTCCCCCCTAGCGGGGGGTTACACAGATACGCAGTATTTT. The chain is built from TRBV10-3 and TRBJ2-3; 11 bases map to TRBD2. The CDR3 runs 18 residues. V trimming: 0 bases; J trimming: 2 bases; junction bases outside the gene matches: 7. Germline V gene sequence: CDR1 ENHRY, CDR2 SYGVKD.

This clonotype was counted between two and nine times. The genes are TRBV4-2 and TRBJ1-5; D perhaps matches TRBD1 (5 bases). Germline V CDR1 and CDR2: LGHNA, YNFKEQ. The CDR3 length is 14 residues. Trimming pared 1 base from V and 4 bases from J, leaving 8 bases between. The CDR3 protein is CASSQGDGNQPQHF. For the CDR3, the DNA is TGTGCCAGCAGCCAAGGGGACGGAAATCAGCCCCAGCATTTT.

This clonotype came up a few times. The rearrangement links TRBV6-2 or TRBV6-3 to TRBJ2-1, with D uncertain. Trimming cost V 0 bases and J 2 bases, with 8 bases left between them. This CDR3 region has 15 residues. The germline gives CDR1 MNHEY, CDR2 SVGEGT. CDR3 sequence reads: CASSYSPGAYNEQFF. The CDR3 DNA follows: TGTGCCAGCAGTTACTCACCCGGAGCCTACAATGAGCAGTTCTTC.

V usage is TRBV3-1 and J usage is TRBJ1-2; the D is unclear. Per germline, CDR1 LGHDT and CDR2 YNNKEL (reference sequence). There are 13 residues in the CDR3. Trimming cost V 4 bases and J 8 bases, with 14 bases left between them. CDR3 in amino acids: CASSPRRERGYTF. CDR3 coding DNA: TGTGCCAGCAGCCCCCGGAGAGAGAGAGGCTACACCTTC.

In this sample, this clonotype turned up a few times. The rearrangement uses TRBV6-1 and TRBJ1-1, with D maybe TRBD1 (5 bases). Deletions cut 5 bases from V and 4 bases from J, with 14 bases between. The CDR3 contains 14 residues. Germline lookup yields CDR1 MNHNS and CDR2 SASEGT. Here the CDR3 DNA reads TGTGCCAGCAGTACCCTCCACGGGGCCACTGAAGCTTTCTTT. This encodes CASSTLHGATEAFF.

The chain is built from TRBV2 and TRBJ2-1, with a weak D call TRBD1 (6 bases). Trimming took 2 bases from V and 6 from J, leaving 8 bases between them. The CDR3 spans 13 residues. The germline V gene has CDR1 SNHLY and CDR2 FYNNEI. The CDR3 sequence: CASSERDINEQFF. The CDR3 bases are TGTGCCAGCAGTGAACGGGACATCAATGAGCAGTTCTTC.

The rearrangement joins TRBV2 to TRBJ2-1; 12 bases agree with TRBD2. With 9 bases clipped from V and 0 bases from J, the junction kept 9 bases outside the gene matches. The CDR3 spans 17 residues. Germline V CDR1 and CDR2: SNHLY, FYNNEI. DNA for the CDR3: TGTGCCAGACATAGGACTAGCGGGGTGGTCTCCTACAATGAGCAGTTCTTC. Protein sequence: CARHRTSGVVSYNEQFF. Looking up the rest from reference TRBV2 and TRBJ2-1 gives the full variable domain: EPEVTQTPSHQVTQMGQEVILRCVPISNHLYFYWYRQILGQKVEFLVSFYNNEISEKSEIFDDQFSVERPDGSNFTLKIRSTKLEDSAMYFCARHRTSGVVSYNEQFFGPGTRLTVL.

The chain carries TRBV20-1 and TRBJ1-2, with D uncertain. Trimming took off 6 bases at V and 7 bases at J, with 12 bases between the two ends. Germline CDR1 DFQATT, CDR2 SNEGSKA (reference sequence). This CDR3 contains 11 residues. The chain's CDR3 is CSAPWVSGYTF. Written as DNA, the CDR3 is TGCAGTGCCCCGTGGGTTTCTGGCTACACCTTC.

The chain joins TRBV12-3 or TRBV12-4 to TRBJ1-2, with a possible D match to TRBD1 (5 bases). CDR3 length equals 15 residues. Deletions cut 3 bases from V and 4 bases from J, with 15 bases between. The CDR3 nucleotides are TGTGCCAGCAGTTTGAGGACTTCAAGGGGCTATGGCTACACCTTC. Its protein product is CASSLRTSRGYGYTF.

There are many counts of this clonotype. The chain carries TRBV10-3 and TRBJ2-7; D ambiguous. Germline CDR1 is ENHRY and CDR2 is SYGVKD. Trimming removed 7 bases from V and 0 bases from J, with 13 bases in between. The CDR3 covers 14 residues. The CDR3 DNA sequence: TGTGCCATCAAAGCCACAGCAAGCTCCTACGAGCAGTACGTC. It specifies CAIKATASSYEQYV.

The V gene is TRBV11-2, the J gene TRBJ2-3; perhaps TRBD2 as D (6 bases). Germline V lookup: CDR1 SGHAT, CDR2 FQNNGV. V shed 5 bases and J shed 1 base, with 31 bases lying between them. This CDR3 is built from 21 residues. The CDR3 sequence: CASSSSVGAGSGPEGTDTQYF. CDR3 DNA: TGTGCCAGCAGCAGCTCCGTAGGAGCGGGTTCAGGGCCAGAGGGCACAGATACGCAGTATTTT.

This clonotype was recorded a few times. The chain has TRBV3-1 and TRBJ2-5, with D possibly being TRBD1 or TRBD2 (5 bases each). From germline, CDR1 is LGHDT and CDR2 YNNKEL (reference sequence). CDR3 size: 17 residues. V dropped 3 bases and J dropped 5 bases, with 22 bases sitting between them. CDR3 in DNA: TGTGCCAGCAGCCAGGGCAGGCCTCGAGGGGCTAAGGAGACCCAGTACTTC. It specifies CASSQGRPRGAKETQYF.

The chain couples TRBV4-2 to TRBJ2-7, with D perhaps given as TRBD1 or TRBD2 (5 bases each). The CDR3 is 16 residues long. V shed 3 bases and J shed 2 bases, with 17 bases lying between them. Germline CDR1 is LGHNA and CDR2 is YNFKEQ. CDR3 amino acids: CASSQDPYGATYEQYF. Written as DNA, the CDR3 is TGTGCCAGCAGCCAGGATCCCTACGGGGCCACCTACGAGCAGTACTTC.